The clone carrying this TCR beta chain was observed a few times. The CDR3 consists of 8 residues. Germline assignment: CDR1 DFQATT and CDR2 SNEGSKA (reference sequence). This entry is derived from a study of identical twins. MiXCR, run by TCRdb on the 5' RACE reads, gives a single entry per CDR3 protein. The sample has 640,000 or so distinct CDR3 sequences; 5.5% to 7.5% are singletons. The TCR was taken from a man between 18 and 29 years old in good health. The sequencing input was naive T cells sorted from blood. The chain joins TRBV20-1 to TRBJ2-1, with D unclear. As DNA, the CDR3 is TGCAGAGCCAATGAGCAGTTCTTC. Translation: CRANEQFF.